Here is one T cell receptor (beta chain) with its context. V gave up 1 base and J gave up 4 bases, with 21 bases separating them. The CDR3 has 18 residues. Germline V lookup: CDR1 SEHNR, CDR2 FQNEAQ (reference sequence). Measured with immunoSEQ multiplex PCR; TCRdb has only the in-frame clones, and not every one. There are around 100,000 clones in the sample; 90% occur only once, and 0.7% to 0.9% lies in the top ten. The data stem from a study of T cell changes during pregnancy in multiple sclerosis. The receptor was derived from a female donor in good health, enrolled as a control in a pregnancy study. The gene calls are TRBV7-9 and TRBJ2-3, with D tentatively TRBD1 (6 bases). The sequenced sample was peripheral blood, obtained in the second trimester of pregnancy. The DNA for the CDR3 is TGTGCCAGCAGCTTAGGAGGGGGAAGGGCAGGGAGACCAGATACGCAGTATTTT. Protein product: CASSLGGGRAGRPDTQYF.